This T cell receptor beta chain appears in the sequencing data of a study of cytomegalovirus exposure and HLA in healthy donors. V lost 1 base to trimming and J lost 0 bases; unmatched junction nucleotides: 6. The germline V gene encodes CDR1 MGHRA and CDR2 YSYEKL. CDR3 length: 16 residues. Both 60 Vbeta primers and 13 Jbeta primers went into the PCR. The repertoire was sequenced with immunoSEQ multiplex PCR; TCRdb's copy has only in-frame clones and lacks some. The sample consists of 65,000 to 100,000 clones, around 80% of them appearing once. The V gene is TRBV4-1, the J gene TRBJ2-7; 7 nucleotides line up with TRBD1. The sample consisted of PBMCs. The receptor was derived from a man aged 40-49 years in good health and CMV-seronegative. CDR3 nucleotide sequence: TGCGCCAGCAGCCAAGGTGGGGACAGAGTCTCCTACGAGCAGTACTTC. Translating it yields CASSQGGDRVSYEQYF.